These 22 T cell receptor beta chains originate from one sample sequenced in a study of T cell changes during pregnancy in multiple sclerosis. The data were produced by immunoSEQ multiplex PCR, yet TCRdb's version contains in-frame clones alone and is incomplete. In the table there are tens of thousands of clones, about 90% of which are singletons. The source was peripheral blood, collected in the second trimester of pregnancy. The receptors shown here come from a female donor in good health, enrolled as a control in a pregnancy study.

The chain couples TRBV6-1 to TRBJ2-2, with D maybe TRBD1 (5 bases). V was cut by 3 bases and J by 2 bases, with 10 bases left in between. In germline, CDR1 is MNHNS, CDR2 SASEGT. The CDR3 consists of 15 residues. The CDR3, as DNA: TGTGCCAGCAGTGAGTTTCAGGGAAACACCGGGGAGCTGTTTTTT. Its protein product is CASSEFQGNTGELFF.

The rearrangement uses TRBV4-2 and TRBJ2-1; 8 bases fit TRBD1. With 0 bases clipped from V and 7 bases from J, the junction kept 5 bases outside the gene matches. Germline loops: CDR1 LGHNA, CDR2 YNFKEQ. This CDR3 has 15 amino acids. Written as DNA, the CDR3 is TGTGCCAGCAGCCAAGATAGAGGGACAGGTAATGAGCAGTTCTTC. Residues: CASSQDRGTGNEQFF.

This chain joins TRBV18 and TRBJ1-2; 7 positions match TRBD1. The CDR3 has 13 amino acids. CDR1 is KGHSH and CDR2 is LQKENI in the germline V gene. The V gene end was trimmed by 3 bases and the J gene end by 10 bases; junction bases not matched to a gene: 8. The CDR3: CASSPTGSSDYTF. The CDR3 region has the DNA TGTGCCAGCTCACCGACAGGGAGTTCAGACTACACCTTC.

The V and J genes are TRBV19 and TRBJ1-4; 7 bases align to TRBD1. This CDR3 comprises 16 residues. The J segment lost 4 bases and the V segment lost 10 bases, leaving 15 bases of the junction unmatched. Germline V gene data show CDR1 as LNHDA and CDR2 as SQIVND (reference sequence). CDR3 sequence (DNA): TGTGCCACCCGCCGCACGGGAGGGGGCTTTAATGAAAAACTGTTTTTT. As protein: CATRRTGGGFNEKLFF.

The J gene is TRBJ2-7, the V gene TRBV7-8, with D possibly TRBD1 on 5 matching bases. CDR1 SGHVS and CDR2 FQNEAQ come from the germline V gene. V was clipped by 1 base and J by 1 base, with 14 bases between them. The CDR3 has 16 residues. The CDR3 nucleotides read TGTGCCAGCAGCTTAGTTGAGGCCAGGACATCCTACGAGCAGTACTTC. This translates into CASSLVEARTSYEQYF.

The chain uses TRBV2 and TRBJ2-7; D unclear. This CDR3 has 13 amino acids. The V gene's germline CDR1 is SNHLY and CDR2 FYNNEI. V was pared by 6 bases and J by 2 bases, with 11 bases between. CDR3 residues: CASRARQTYEQYF. CDR3 coding DNA: TGTGCCAGCAGGGCCCGCCAAACCTACGAGCAGTACTTC.

This chain connects TRBV7-7 to TRBJ2-5; D is perhaps TRBD1 (6 bases). CDR1 and CDR2 (germline): SSHAT, FNYEAQ (reference sequence). This CDR3 is built from 15 residues. The germline V and J ends were trimmed by 1 base and 3 bases, with 12 bases remaining between them. CDR3 sequence reads: CASSLGRTAKETQYF. CDR3 coding DNA: TGTGCCAGCAGCTTAGGTAGGACAGCGAAAGAGACCCAGTACTTC.

The rearrangement links TRBV28 to TRBJ2-3; possibly TRBD1 for D (5 bases). CDR1 MDHEN and CDR2 SYDVKM come from the germline V gene. The CDR3 has 17 amino acids. V was shortened by 3 bases and J by 3 bases, with 19 bases between the two germline ends. CDR3 sequence reads: CASSLPLTGTQTDTQYF. CDR3 nucleotides: TGTGCCAGCAGTTTGCCCCTTACAGGTACCCAAACAGATACGCAGTATTTT.

The chain has TRBV5-1 and TRBJ2-3, with a tentative D call TRBD1 (5 bases). The V gene's germline CDR1 is SGHRS and CDR2 YFSETQ. The CDR3 totals 17 residues. V gave up 6 bases and J gave up 3 bases, with 23 bases separating them. The CDR3 bases are TGCGCCAGCACTCGCAGTGGGGCCCCCCTTGGGACAGATACGCAGTATTTT. It yields the protein CASTRSGAPLGTDTQYF.

The chain has TRBV21-1 and TRBJ2-3; the D segment call TRBD2 is taken from the table without a DNA check. TRBV21-1 has pseudogene status. The CDR3 is 12 amino acids. CDR3 amino acids: CASSLLAHTQYF. CDR3 nucleotides: TGTGCCAGCAGCCTTCTAGCGCATACGCAGTATTTT.

The genes are TRBV2 and TRBJ2-2, with 9 bases aligning to TRBD2. Germline CDR1 is SNHLY and CDR2 is FYNNEI. This CDR3 spans 17 amino acids. V was pared by 1 base and J by 4 bases, with 7 bases of the junction left unmatched. CDR3 amino acids: CASSEDGAGGLTGELFF. The CDR3 DNA sequence: TGTGCCAGCAGTGAAGACGGGGCGGGGGGGCTCACCGGGGAGCTGTTTTTT.

This chain uses TRBV19 with TRBJ2-5; 11 bases fit TRBD1. Germline V gives CDR1 LNHDA, CDR2 SQIVND (reference sequence). V was pared by 4 bases and J by 3 bases, with 7 bases of the junction left unmatched. CDR3 length: 16 amino acids. The CDR3 DNA is TGTGCCAGTAGTAGAAGGGACAGGGGGTCCAAAGAGACCCAGTACTTC. Translating it yields CASSRRDRGSKETQYF.

For the CDR3, the DNA is TGTGCCAGCAGGGGACAGAATTCGGCAGATACGCAGTATTTT. It codes for CASRGQNSADTQYF. V gene TRBV6-5 combines with J gene TRBJ2-3; 7 bases agree with TRBD1. This CDR3 comprises 14 residues. Looked up from germline, CDR1 is MNHEY and CDR2 is SVGAGI. The trim removed 6 bases at V and 4 bases at J, leaving 7 bases unmatched.

The rearrangement joins TRBV10-2 to TRBJ2-7, with 7 bases aligning to TRBD1. The germline CDR1 and CDR2 sequences are WSHSY and SAAADI. V lost 10 bases, J lost 4 bases, and 4 bases stayed unmatched. The length of the CDR3 is 11 residues. CDR3 protein: CATGTAYEQYF. CDR3 DNA sequence: TGCGCCACCGGGACAGCTTACGAGCAGTACTTC.

This clone was recorded only once. The rearrangement links TRBV7-2 to TRBJ2-2; D remains unclear. Germline V gives CDR1 SGHTA, CDR2 FQGNSA. Trimming took off 2 bases at V and 5 bases at J, with 9 bases between the two ends. The length of the CDR3 is 14 residues. The CDR3 loop is CASSLRGLTGELFF. Here the CDR3 DNA reads TGTGCCAGCAGCTTAAGAGGCCTAACCGGGGAGCTGTTTTTT.

V gene TRBV5-1 combines with J gene TRBJ2-2; tentative D call: TRBD1 (6 bases). Germline values: CDR1 SGHRS, CDR2 YFSETQ. V was cut by 2 bases and J by 1 base, with 9 bases left in between. There are 15 residues in the CDR3. Here the CDR3 reads CASSLSTGNTGELFF. The CDR3 coding sequence is TGCGCCAGCAGCTTATCGACAGGGAACACCGGGGAGCTGTTTTTT.

The chain has TRBV7-2 and TRBJ2-4; no clear D gene. This CDR3 region has 16 residues. V was shortened by 5 bases and J by 0 bases, with 14 bases between the two germline ends. Germline V gene data show CDR1 as SGHTA and CDR2 as FQGNSA. CDR3 loop: CASSTTISIAKNIQYF. The CDR3 DNA sequence: TGTGCCAGCAGCACTACAATATCGATAGCCAAAAACATTCAGTACTTC.

The table lists this clone with a count of one. V and J are TRBV2 and TRBJ1-2; D perhaps matches TRBD1 (6 bases). This CDR3 contains 12 residues. V lost 2 bases and J lost 8, with 9 bases in between. The V gene's germline CDR1 is SNHLY and CDR2 FYNNEI. CDR3 DNA sequence: TGTGCCAGCAGTGAAAGGACAGACGGCTACACCTTC. As protein: CASSERTDGYTF.

The chain couples TRBV6-1 to TRBJ2-6; 7 bases fit TRBD2. The CDR3 consists of 17 residues. The ends lost 2 bases at V and 4 bases at J; junction bases unmatched: 8. Germline V gene data show CDR1 as MNHNS and CDR2 as SASEGT. CDR3 sequence: CASSEWAGVSGANVLTF. The CDR3 nucleotides read TGTGCCAGCAGTGAATGGGCGGGAGTCTCAGGGGCCAACGTCCTGACTTTC.

This sequence joins TRBV30 and TRBJ1-4; weak D call: TRBD1 (5 bases). V lost 4 bases and J lost 8, with 17 bases in between. This CDR3 contains 14 residues. The germline gives CDR1 GTSNPN, CDR2 SVGIG (reference sequence). The CDR3 region has the DNA TGTGCCTGGAAAGTGCCGGGTCGGGGGGAAAAACTGTTTTTT. This translates into CAWKVPGRGEKLFF.

The J gene is TRBJ2-3, the V gene TRBV4-3, with TRBD1 matching over 7 bases. CDR1 and CDR2 from the germline V gene are LGHNA and YSLEER. V lost 1 base, J lost 3 bases, and 4 bases stayed unmatched. CDR3 length equals 15 residues. The CDR3 sequence is CASSQGQGHTDTQYF. The CDR3 DNA reads as TGCGCCAGCAGCCAAGGACAGGGCCATACAGATACGCAGTATTTT.

The chain couples TRBV9 to TRBJ1-1; tentatively, D is TRBD1 (5 bases). The CDR3 sequence is 14 residues long. Germline CDR1 SGDLS, CDR2 YYNGEE. V shed 2 bases and J shed 0 bases, with 8 bases lying between them. The chain's CDR3 is CASSVDSMNTEAFF. The CDR3 coding sequence is TGTGCCAGCAGCGTCGACAGCATGAACACTGAAGCTTTCTTT.